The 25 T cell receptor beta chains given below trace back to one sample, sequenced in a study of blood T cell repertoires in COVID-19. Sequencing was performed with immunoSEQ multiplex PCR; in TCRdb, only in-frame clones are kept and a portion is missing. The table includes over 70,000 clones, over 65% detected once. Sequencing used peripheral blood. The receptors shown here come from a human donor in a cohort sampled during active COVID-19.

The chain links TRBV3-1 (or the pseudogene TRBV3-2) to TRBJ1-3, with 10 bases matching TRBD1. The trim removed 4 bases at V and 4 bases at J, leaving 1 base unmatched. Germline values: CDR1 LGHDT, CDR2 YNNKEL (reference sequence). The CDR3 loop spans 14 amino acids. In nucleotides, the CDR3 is TGTGCCAGCAGCCTGGGACAGGGGGGAAACACCATATATTTT. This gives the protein CASSLGQGGNTIYF.

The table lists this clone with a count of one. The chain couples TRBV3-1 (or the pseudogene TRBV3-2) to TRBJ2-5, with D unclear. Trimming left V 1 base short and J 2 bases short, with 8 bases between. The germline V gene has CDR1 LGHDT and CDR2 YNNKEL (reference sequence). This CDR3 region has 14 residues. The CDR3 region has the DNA TGTGCCAGCAGCCAAGTCAGGCCACAAGAGACCCAGTACTTC. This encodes CASSQVRPQETQYF.

The CDR3 here is CASSTGEAFF. The CDR3 coding sequence is TGTGCCAGCAGCACAGGGGAAGCTTTCTTT. This chain connects TRBV11-2 to TRBJ1-1; D perhaps matches TRBD1 (6 bases). This CDR3 comprises 10 residues. V was clipped by 5 bases and J by 8 bases, with 6 bases between them. Germline V gene sequence: CDR1 SGHAT, CDR2 FQNNGV.

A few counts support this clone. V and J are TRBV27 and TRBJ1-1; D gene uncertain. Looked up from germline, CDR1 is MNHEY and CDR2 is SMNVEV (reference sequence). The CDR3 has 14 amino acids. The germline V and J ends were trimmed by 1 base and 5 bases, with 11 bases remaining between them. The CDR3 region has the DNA TGTGCCAGCAGTTTATTCGGGGTTCCTACTGAAGCTTTCTTT. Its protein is CASSLFGVPTEAFF.

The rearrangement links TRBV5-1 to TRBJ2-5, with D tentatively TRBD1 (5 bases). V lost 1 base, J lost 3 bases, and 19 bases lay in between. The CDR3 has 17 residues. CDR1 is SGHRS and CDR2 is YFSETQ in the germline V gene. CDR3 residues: CASSLLSSHDSKETQYF. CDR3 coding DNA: TGCGCCAGCAGCTTGCTCTCCTCTCACGACAGTAAAGAGACCCAGTACTTC.

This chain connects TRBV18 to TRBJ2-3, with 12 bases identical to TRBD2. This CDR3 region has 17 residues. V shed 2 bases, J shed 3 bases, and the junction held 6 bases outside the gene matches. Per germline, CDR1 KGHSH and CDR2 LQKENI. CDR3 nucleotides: TGTGCCAGCTCACCAGTGGCTAGCGGGAGGGCTACAGATACGCAGTATTTT. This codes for CASSPVASGRATDTQYF.

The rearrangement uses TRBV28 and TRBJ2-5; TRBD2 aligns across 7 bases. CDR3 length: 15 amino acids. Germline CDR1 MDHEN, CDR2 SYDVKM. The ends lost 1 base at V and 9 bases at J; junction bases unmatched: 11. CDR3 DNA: TGTGCCAGCAGTTTATATAGAAGCACCGGACTAGCCCAGTACTTC. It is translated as CASSLYRSTGLAQYF.

The CDR3 loop reads CASSIQETVYNEQFF. The CDR3 DNA reads as TGTGCCAGTAGTATCCAAGAGACTGTATACAATGAGCAGTTCTTC. This chain links TRBV19 with TRBJ2-1, with D uncertain. Germline-derived CDR1 and CDR2 are LNHDA and SQIVND (reference sequence). This CDR3 is 15 amino acids long. The V gene lost 3 bases and the J gene lost 4 bases, with 13 bases spanning the gap.

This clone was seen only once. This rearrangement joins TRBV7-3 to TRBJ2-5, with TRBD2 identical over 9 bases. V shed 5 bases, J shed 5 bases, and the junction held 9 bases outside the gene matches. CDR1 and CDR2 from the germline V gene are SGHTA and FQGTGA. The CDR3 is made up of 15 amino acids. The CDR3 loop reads CASSRGSGRMETQYF. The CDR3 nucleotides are TGTGCCAGCAGCCGCGGGAGCGGGAGGATGGAGACCCAGTACTTC.

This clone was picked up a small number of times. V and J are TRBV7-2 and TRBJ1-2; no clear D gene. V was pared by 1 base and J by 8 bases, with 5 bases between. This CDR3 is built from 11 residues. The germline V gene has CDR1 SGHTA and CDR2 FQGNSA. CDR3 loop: CASSLVFGYTF. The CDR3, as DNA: TGTGCCAGCAGCTTAGTATTCGGCTACACCTTC.

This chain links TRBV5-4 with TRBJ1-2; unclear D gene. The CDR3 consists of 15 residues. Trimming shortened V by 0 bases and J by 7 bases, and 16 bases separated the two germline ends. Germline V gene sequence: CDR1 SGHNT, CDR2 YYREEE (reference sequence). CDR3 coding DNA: TGTGCCAGCAGCTTGGCTAACAAAAGAGAGGGTGGCTACACCTTC. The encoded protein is CASSLANKREGGYTF.

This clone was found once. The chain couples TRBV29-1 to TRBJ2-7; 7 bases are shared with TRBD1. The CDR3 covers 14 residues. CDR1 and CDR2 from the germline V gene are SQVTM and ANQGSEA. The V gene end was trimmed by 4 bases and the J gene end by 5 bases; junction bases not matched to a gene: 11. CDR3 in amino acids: CSVVIIGQGDEQYF. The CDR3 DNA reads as TGCAGCGTTGTTATAATCGGGCAGGGGGACGAGCAGTACTTC.

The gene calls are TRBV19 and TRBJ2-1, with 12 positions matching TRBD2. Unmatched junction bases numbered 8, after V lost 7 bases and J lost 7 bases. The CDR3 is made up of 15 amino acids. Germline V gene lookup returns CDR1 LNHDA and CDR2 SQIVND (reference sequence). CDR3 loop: CASTSLAGGRNEQFF. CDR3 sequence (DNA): TGTGCCAGTACCTCACTAGCGGGAGGTAGAAATGAGCAGTTCTTC.

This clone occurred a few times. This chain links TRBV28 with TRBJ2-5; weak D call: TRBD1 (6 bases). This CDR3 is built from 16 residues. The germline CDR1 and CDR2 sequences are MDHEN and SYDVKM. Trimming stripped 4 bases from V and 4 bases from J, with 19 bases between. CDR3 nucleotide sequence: TGTGCCAGCAGTTACTACGCAGGGGCGGTTGGAGAGACCCAGTACTTC. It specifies CASSYYAGAVGETQYF.

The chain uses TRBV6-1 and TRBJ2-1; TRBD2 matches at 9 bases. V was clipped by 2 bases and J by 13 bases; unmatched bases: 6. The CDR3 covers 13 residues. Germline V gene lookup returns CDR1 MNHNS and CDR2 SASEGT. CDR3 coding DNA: TGTGCCAGCAGTGAATTTCGGCGGGAGGGCCAGTTCTTC. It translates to CASSEFRREGQFF.

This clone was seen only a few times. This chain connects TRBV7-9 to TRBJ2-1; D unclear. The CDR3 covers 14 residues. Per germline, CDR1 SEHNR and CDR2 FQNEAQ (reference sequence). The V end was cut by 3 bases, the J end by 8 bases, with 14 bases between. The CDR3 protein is CASSLGWPSDEQFF. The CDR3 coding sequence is TGTGCCAGCAGCTTGGGCTGGCCCTCGGATGAGCAGTTCTTC. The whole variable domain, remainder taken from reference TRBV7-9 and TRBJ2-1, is DTGVSQNPRHKITKRGQNVTFRCDPISEHNRLYWYRQTLGQGPEFLTYFQNEAQLEKSRLLSDRFSAERPKGSFSTLEIQRTEQGDSAMYLCASSLGWPSDEQFFGPGTRLTVL.

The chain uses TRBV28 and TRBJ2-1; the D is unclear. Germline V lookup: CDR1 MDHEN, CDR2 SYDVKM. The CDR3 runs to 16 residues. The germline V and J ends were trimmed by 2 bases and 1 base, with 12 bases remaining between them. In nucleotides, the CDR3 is TGTGCCAGCAGTTTACCCCTCACTTATTCCTACAATGAGCAGTTCTTC. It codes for CASSLPLTYSYNEQFF.

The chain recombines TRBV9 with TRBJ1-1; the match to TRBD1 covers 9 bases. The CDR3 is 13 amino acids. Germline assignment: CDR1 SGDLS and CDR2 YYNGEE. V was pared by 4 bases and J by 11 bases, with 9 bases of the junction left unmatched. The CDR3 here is CASSTRTGERAFF. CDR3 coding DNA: TGTGCCAGCAGCACCCGGACAGGGGAGAGGGCTTTCTTT.

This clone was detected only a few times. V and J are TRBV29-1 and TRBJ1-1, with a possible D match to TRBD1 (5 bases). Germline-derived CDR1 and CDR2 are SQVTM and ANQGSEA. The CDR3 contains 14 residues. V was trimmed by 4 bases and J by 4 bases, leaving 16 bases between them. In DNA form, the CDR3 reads TGCAGCGTTGTTGGGGGATTGGGGGGCACTGAAGCTTTCTTT. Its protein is CSVVGGLGGTEAFF.

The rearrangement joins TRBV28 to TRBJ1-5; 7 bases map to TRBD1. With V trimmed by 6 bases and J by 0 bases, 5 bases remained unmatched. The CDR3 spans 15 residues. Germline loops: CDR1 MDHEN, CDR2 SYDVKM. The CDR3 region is CASRQGFYSNQPQHF. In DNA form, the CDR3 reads TGTGCCAGCAGACAGGGGTTCTATAGCAATCAGCCCCAGCATTTT.

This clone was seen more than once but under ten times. The CDR3 DNA is TGTGCCAGCAGCTTAGGAGGTGGACAAGAGACCCAGTACTTC. Translating it yields CASSLGGGQETQYF. The chain couples TRBV7-9 to TRBJ2-5; no firm D call. The CDR3 totals 14 residues. Deletions cut 1 base from V and 2 bases from J, with 8 bases between. The germline V gene has CDR1 SEHNR and CDR2 FQNEAQ (reference sequence).

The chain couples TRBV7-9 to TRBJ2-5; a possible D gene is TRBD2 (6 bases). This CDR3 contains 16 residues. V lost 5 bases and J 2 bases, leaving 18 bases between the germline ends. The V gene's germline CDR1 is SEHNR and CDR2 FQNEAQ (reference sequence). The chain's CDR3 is CASSPPWAGPQETQYF. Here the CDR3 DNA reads TGTGCCAGCAGCCCCCCGTGGGCGGGGCCACAAGAGACCCAGTACTTC. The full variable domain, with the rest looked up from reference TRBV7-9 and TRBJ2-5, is DTGVSQNPRHKITKRGQNVTFRCDPISEHNRLYWYRQTLGQGPEFLTYFQNEAQLEKSRLLSDRFSAERPKGSFSTLEIQRTEQGDSAMYLCASSPPWAGPQETQYFGPGTRLLVL.

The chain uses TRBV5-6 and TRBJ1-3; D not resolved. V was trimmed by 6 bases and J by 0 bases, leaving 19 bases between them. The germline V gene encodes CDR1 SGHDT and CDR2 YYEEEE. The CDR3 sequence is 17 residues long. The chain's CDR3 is CASTSVGEGLSGNTIYF. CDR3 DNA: TGTGCCAGCACCTCGGTCGGAGAGGGCCTCTCTGGAAACACCATATATTTT.

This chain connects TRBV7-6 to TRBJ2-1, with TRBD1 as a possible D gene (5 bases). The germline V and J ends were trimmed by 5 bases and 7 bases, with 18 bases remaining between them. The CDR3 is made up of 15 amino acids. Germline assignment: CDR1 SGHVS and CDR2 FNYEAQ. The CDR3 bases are TGTGCCAGCAGCGCAACCTACAGTAGGGGAAATGAGCAGTTCTTC. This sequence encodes CASSATYSRGNEQFF.

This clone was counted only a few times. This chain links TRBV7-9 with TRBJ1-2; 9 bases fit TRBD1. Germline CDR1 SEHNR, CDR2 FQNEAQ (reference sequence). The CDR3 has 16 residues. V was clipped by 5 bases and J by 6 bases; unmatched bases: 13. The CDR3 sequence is CASSRAGGQGSHGYTF. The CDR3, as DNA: TGTGCCAGCAGCCGAGCCGGGGGACAGGGATCCCATGGCTACACCTTC.